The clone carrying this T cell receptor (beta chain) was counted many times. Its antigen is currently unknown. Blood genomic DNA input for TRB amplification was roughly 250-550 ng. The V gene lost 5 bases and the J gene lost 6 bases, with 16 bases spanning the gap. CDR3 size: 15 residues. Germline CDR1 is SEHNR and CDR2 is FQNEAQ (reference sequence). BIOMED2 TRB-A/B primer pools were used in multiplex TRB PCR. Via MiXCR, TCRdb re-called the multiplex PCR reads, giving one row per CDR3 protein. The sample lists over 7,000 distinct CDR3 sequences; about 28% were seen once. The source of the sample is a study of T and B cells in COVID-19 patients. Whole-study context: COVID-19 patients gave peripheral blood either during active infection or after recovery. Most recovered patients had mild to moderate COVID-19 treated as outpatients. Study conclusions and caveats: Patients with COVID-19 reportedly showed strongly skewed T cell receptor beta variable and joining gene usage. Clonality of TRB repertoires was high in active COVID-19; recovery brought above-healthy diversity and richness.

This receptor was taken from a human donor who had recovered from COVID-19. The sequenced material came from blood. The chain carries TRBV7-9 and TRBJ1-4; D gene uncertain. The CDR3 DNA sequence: TGTGCCAGCAGCCCTGGACGAAACTTGGATGAAAAACTGTTTTTT. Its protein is CASSPGRNLDEKLFF.